The 2 T cell receptor beta chains below were found in one sample sequenced in a study of blood T cell repertoires in COVID-19. Repertoires were generated with immunoSEQ multiplex PCR, while TCRdb's copy carries only in-frame clones and drops some. This table has more than 95,000 clones, roughly 80% appearing once. The sequenced sample was peripheral blood. The receptors were gathered from a woman of 80 years or more with acute or convalescent COVID-19.

The rearrangement uses TRBV28 and TRBJ1-6; no reliable D call. V was shortened by 5 bases and J by 0 bases, with 8 bases between the two germline ends. Germline V lookup: CDR1 MDHEN, CDR2 SYDVKM. This CDR3 has 15 residues. CDR3 sequence reads: CASSITGSYNSPLHF. CDR3 in DNA: TGTGCCAGCAGTATAACGGGCTCCTATAATTCACCCCTCCACTTT.

The chain combines TRBV6-6 with TRBJ1-5, with 7 bases fitting TRBD1. The V and J ends lost 10 bases and 1 base, in that order; junction bases with no gene match: 1. Germline assignment: CDR1 MNHNY and CDR2 SVGAGI (reference sequence). This CDR3 contains 12 residues. CDR3 loop: CATQGSNQPQHF. The CDR3 DNA follows: TGTGCCACACAGGGGAGCAATCAGCCCCAGCATTTT.